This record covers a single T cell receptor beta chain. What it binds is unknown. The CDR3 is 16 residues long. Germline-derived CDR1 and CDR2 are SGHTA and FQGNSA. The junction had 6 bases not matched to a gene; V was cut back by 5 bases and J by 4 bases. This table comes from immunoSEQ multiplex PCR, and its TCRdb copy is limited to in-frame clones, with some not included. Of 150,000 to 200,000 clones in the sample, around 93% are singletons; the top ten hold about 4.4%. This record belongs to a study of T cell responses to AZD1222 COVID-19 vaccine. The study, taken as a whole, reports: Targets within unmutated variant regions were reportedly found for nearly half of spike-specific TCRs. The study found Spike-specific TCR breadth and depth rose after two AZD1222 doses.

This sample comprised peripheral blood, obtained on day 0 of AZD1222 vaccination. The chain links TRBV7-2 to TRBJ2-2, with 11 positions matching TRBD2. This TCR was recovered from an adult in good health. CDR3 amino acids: CASSHPGLAVTGELFF. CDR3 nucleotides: TGTGCCAGCAGCCACCCGGGACTAGCGGTCACCGGGGAGCTGTTTTTT.